This T cell receptor beta chain was captured in a study of regulatory T cells in long-lasting Graves disease. Study information: Over 5 years on antithyroid drugs plus positive TSH receptor antibodies marked Graves' disease as persistent.

The TCR beta library used iRepertoire HTBI primers with Arm-PCR amplification of CDR3. In the authors' workflow: From all samples, identification returned 12 to 15 TRBJ and 60 or so TRBV segments. TCRdb ran MiXCR on the multiplex PCR reads and lists one entry per CDR3 protein. TCRdb, not the original authors, processed these V and J calls. The data show about 460,000 distinct CDR3 sequences, with 22% seen just once and around 12% held by the top ten. Study findings and constraints: Thyroid tissue was not sampled; only peripheral blood was. TRBV28, TRBJ1-2 and TRBJ2-5 were segments that persistent disease favored.

CDR3 length: 14 residues. Germline CDR1 reads DFQATT; CDR2 reads SNEGSKA (reference sequence). With 7 bases removed from V and 6 bases from J, the gap between germline ends came to 19 bases. This sample's time point: persistent/refractory GD, antithyroid drugs over 5 years with positive TRAb. Isolated PBMC RNA provided the starting material for the TCR library. The sample holds many counts of this clonotype. Its target is not known. The specimen was peripheral blood mononuclear cells (PBMCs), collected when the disease was refractory, from a patient treated with antithyroid drugs. The sequence derives from a female donor with Graves disease. V and J are TRBV20-1 and TRBJ2-4; D might be TRBD1 (6 bases). The CDR3 DNA reads TGCAGTGTTGCCGCCACATTAGGGGGAAACATTCAGTACTTC. This codes for CSVAATLGGNIQYF.